One sample yielded the 19 T cell receptor beta chains listed below, sequenced in a study of T-cell reconstitution after alpha-beta-depleted transplantation in children. This sample's TCRbeta library carried unique molecular identifier barcodes. From the PCR reads, TCRdb called clonotypes with MiXCR, one entry per CDR3 protein. The sample records about 640,000 distinct CDR3 sequences, roughly 15% being singletons. The starting material was PBMCs from the stem cell graft donor, obtained from the stem cell graft. The origin of the receptors is a human donor who donated a stem cell graft to a child with acute myeloid leukemia.

A few counts support this clonotype. The chain links TRBV7-2 to TRBJ1-2, with TRBD1 matching 9 bases. V was pared by 0 bases and J by 8 bases, with 4 bases of the junction left unmatched. The CDR3 has 14 residues. Germline V lookup: CDR1 SGHTA, CDR2 FQGNSA. CDR3 sequence: CASSLADRGGGYTF. For the CDR3, the DNA is TGTGCCAGCAGCTTAGCCGACAGGGGGGGGGGCTACACCTTC. The variable domain in full, with the rest retrieved from reference TRBV7-2 and TRBJ1-2, is GAGVSQSPSNKVTEKGKDVELRCDPISGHTALYWYRQSLGQGLEFLIYFQGNSAPDKSGLPSDRFSAERTGGSVSTLTIQRTQQEDSAVYLCASSLADRGGGYTFGSGTRLTVV.

This clonotype has a handful of counts. V gene TRBV20-1 combines with J gene TRBJ2-2; D is possibly TRBD2 (6 bases). V lost 7 bases, J lost 4 bases, and 10 bases lay in between. This CDR3 has 12 residues. Germline V gives CDR1 DFQATT, CDR2 SNEGSKA (reference sequence). The CDR3 DNA is TGCAGTGGTGGAGGGACCACCGGGGAGCTGTTTTTT. Encoded protein: CSGGGTTGELFF.

This chain uses TRBV28 with TRBJ1-5; D gene uncertain. Trimming shortened V by 1 base and J by 1 base, and 8 bases separated the two germline ends. Germline CDR1 MDHEN, CDR2 SYDVKM. This CDR3 region has 15 residues. This chain's CDR3 is CASSLSQLSNQPQHF. DNA of the CDR3: TGTGCCAGCAGTTTATCACAGTTAAGCAATCAGCCCCAGCATTTT.

The sample holds a few counts of this clonotype. The V call is TRBV5-1, the J call TRBJ1-2; 7 positions agree with TRBD1. V shed 2 bases and J 8 bases; nucleotides not matched to a gene: 3. Per germline, CDR1 SGHRS and CDR2 YFSETQ. This CDR3 is 12 amino acids long. Here the CDR3 reads CASSLGQEGYTF. The CDR3 bases are TGCGCCAGCAGCTTAGGACAGGAGGGCTACACCTTC.

This clonotype was observed a handful of times. The rearrangement joins TRBV5-1 to TRBJ2-1; D is possibly TRBD2 (6 bases). The germline CDR1 and CDR2 sequences are SGHRS and YFSETQ. CDR3 length: 16 residues. V shed 4 bases and J shed 0 bases, with 14 bases lying between them. The CDR3 region has the DNA TGCGCCAGCAGCCCAGGGCAGGGAGGCTCCTACAATGAGCAGTTCTTC. It codes for CASSPGQGGSYNEQFF.

This clonotype has just a few counts. The rearrangement uses TRBV20-1 and TRBJ2-7, with 7 bases lining up with TRBD1. Germline V gene sequence: CDR1 DFQATT, CDR2 SNEGSKA (reference sequence). V dropped 6 bases and J dropped 4; count of bases not matched to a gene: 12. The CDR3 spans 14 residues. CDR3 loop: CSAPPVGGIYEQYV. The CDR3 bases are TGCAGTGCCCCCCCTGTAGGGGGCATATACGAGCAGTACGTC.

This clonotype was observed a handful of times. This chain links TRBV5-6 with TRBJ2-5; unclear D gene. V was clipped by 1 base and J by 1 base, with 14 bases between them. This CDR3 has 16 residues. Germline V gives CDR1 SGHDT, CDR2 YYEEEE. CDR3 loop: CASSLSGWYGQETQYF. In nucleotides, the CDR3 is TGTGCCAGCAGCTTGTCCGGATGGTATGGCCAAGAGACCCAGTACTTC.

A few counts support this clonotype. The chain uses TRBV9 and TRBJ2-2; unclear D gene. Between the trimmed V and J ends, which lost 7 bases and 5 bases, there was a span of 6 bases. Germline V gene lookup returns CDR1 SGDLS and CDR2 YYNGEE. The CDR3 loop spans 11 amino acids. CDR3 protein: CASESTGELFF. DNA of the CDR3: TGTGCCAGCGAATCAACCGGGGAGCTGTTTTTT.

In this sample, this clonotype turned up many times. The V call is TRBV27, the J call TRBJ2-1; 7 bases match TRBD1. Germline V gene lookup returns CDR1 MNHEY and CDR2 SMNVEV (reference sequence). The CDR3 spans 16 residues. V shed 5 bases and J 7 bases; nucleotides not matched to a gene: 14. The CDR3 nucleotides read TGTGCCAGCAGTCCCAACCGCCTTCAACAGGGGAATGAGCAGTTCTTC. Encoded protein: CASSPNRLQQGNEQFF.

This clonotype came up a few times. The J gene is TRBJ2-1, the V gene TRBV10-3; no reliable D call. V dropped 6 bases and J dropped 5 bases, with 8 bases sitting between them. Germline V gives CDR1 ENHRY, CDR2 SYGVKD. The CDR3 sequence is 12 residues long. CDR3 coding DNA: TGTGCCATCAGCGCGCCCGACAATGAGCAGTTCTTC. Translation: CAISAPDNEQFF.

The chain joins TRBV20-1 to TRBJ2-7; 7 bases line up with TRBD2. Trimming at V came to 0 bases and at J to 5 bases, leaving 7 bases not matched to a gene. The CDR3 has 14 amino acids. Germline V gives CDR1 DFQATT, CDR2 SNEGSKA (reference sequence). The CDR3 nucleotides are TGCAGTGCTAGAGATCGAGGGAGGGTAAACGAGCAGTACGTC. It codes for CSARDRGRVNEQYV.

The DNA for the CDR3 is TGTGCCTGGAGTCGCACTAGCGGGGGATACGAGCAGTACTTC. Amino acid sequence: CAWSRTSGGYEQYF. The rearrangement joins TRBV30 to TRBJ2-7; TRBD2 matches 11 bases. Germline V gene sequence: CDR1 GTSNPN, CDR2 SVGIG (reference sequence). V lost 2 bases, J lost 4 bases, and 4 bases stayed unmatched. The CDR3 is 14 residues long. Supplemented by reference TRBV30 and TRBJ2-7, the full variable domain reads SQTIHQWPATLVQPVGSPLSLECTVEGTSNPNLYWYRQAAGRGLQLLFYSVGIGQISSEVPQNLSASRPQDRQFILSSKKLLLSDSGFYLCAWSRTSGGYEQYFGPGTRLTVT.

A few counts support this clonotype. V and J are TRBV21-1 and TRBJ2-7. TRBV21-1 is a pseudogene. CDR3 length: 15 residues. CDR3 sequence: CASISRTETYYEQYF. The CDR3 DNA reads as TGTGCCAGCATCTCCAGGACGGAGACCTACTACGAGCAGTACTTC.

This clonotype was recorded at least ten times. The chain uses TRBV5-6 and TRBJ2-3; D possibly corresponds to TRBD2 (5 bases). The V end was cut by 0 bases, the J end by 4 bases, with 9 bases between. The CDR3 is 14 residues long. Germline assignment: CDR1 SGHDT and CDR2 YYEEEE. The CDR3 nucleotides read TGTGCCAGCAGCTTGGTAGCGACGGCAGATACGCAGTATTTT. It codes for CASSLVATADTQYF. The full variable domain, its missing parts supplied by reference TRBV5-6 and TRBJ2-3, is DAGVTQSPTHLIKTRGQQVTLRCSPKSGHDTVSWYQQALGQGPQFIFQYYEEEERQRGNFPDRFSGHQFPNYSSELNVNALLLGDSALYLCASSLVATADTQYFGPGTRLTVL.

CDR3 in amino acids: CATSRDGGTDTQYF. CDR3 DNA sequence: TGTGCCACCAGCAGAGATGGGGGCACAGATACGCAGTATTTT. The genes are TRBV15 and TRBJ2-3; D is unclear. Trimming took off 0 bases at V and 1 base at J, with 5 bases between the two ends. Germline loops: CDR1 LNHNV, CDR2 YYDKDF (reference sequence). The CDR3 spans 14 residues.

This clonotype was counted ten times or more. This chain uses TRBV30 with TRBJ2-1; possible D gene TRBD1, 5 bases. The V gene's germline CDR1 is GTSNPN and CDR2 SVGIG (reference sequence). The CDR3 totals 13 residues. V shed 3 bases and J shed 3 bases, with 9 bases lying between them. The CDR3 DNA reads as TGTGCCTGGAGCCAGGGCTTCTACAATGAGCAGTTCTTC. Its protein product is CAWSQGFYNEQFF.

This clonotype was detected a few times. This chain joins TRBV6-2 or TRBV6-3 and TRBJ2-1, with D hard to call. Germline V CDR1 and CDR2: MNHEY, SVGEGT. The CDR3 extends over 13 amino acids. V was trimmed by 4 bases and J by 8 bases, leaving 12 bases between them. CDR3 coding DNA: TGTGCCAGCAGTTTCTTGACGGGTTATGAGCAGTTCTTC. Translation gives CASSFLTGYEQFF.

The chain recombines TRBV21-1 with TRBJ1-1; whether TRBD1, the table's D call, matches the DNA was not checked. TRBV21-1 is a listed pseudogene. CDR3 length: 16 amino acids. CDR3 amino acids: CASSKPEAGENTEAFF. CDR3 DNA: TGTGCCAGCAGCAAACCCGAAGCAGGGGAGAACACTGAAGCTTTCTTT.

This clonotype has a count of ten or more. The chain has TRBV7-2 and TRBJ1-6; 8 positions agree with TRBD1. Looked up from germline, CDR1 is SGHTA and CDR2 is FQGNSA. The CDR3 totals 14 residues. V lost 5 bases and J lost 7; bases outside the gene matches: 4. CDR3 coding DNA: TGTGCCAGCAGCGGGACAGGATCCAATTCACCCCTCCACTTT. Its protein product is CASSGTGSNSPLHF.